The rows below give T cell receptor beta chains drawn from one sample of a study of CD8 T cells in Susac syndrome. Using its own MiXCR run on the immunoSEQ multiplex PCR reads, TCRdb lists one record per CDR3 protein. The repertoire has about 150,000 distinct CDR3 sequences, approximately 96% of them found once; the top ten carry 0.095% to 0.14%. Sequencing was done on a sample of CD4+ T cells from PBMCs. The source is a human donor with multiple sclerosis. CDR3s include the opening cysteine and the closing phenylalanine or tryptophan. Fields, in order: V gene, D gene, clone size, J gene, CDR3 protein, CDR3 DNA. The D gene is left open where the match is weak. Size values are once, few and many counts, or a class for expanded clones, and some rows have none.

V: TRBV9; D: -; size: once; J: TRBJ1-3; CDR3: CASSVGPGVSGNTIYF; DNA: TGTGCCAGCAGCGTTGGACCGGGGGTGTCTGGAAACACCATATATTTT
V: TRBV5-4; D: -; size: -; J: TRBJ1-6; CDR3: CASSEVQGRPLHF; DNA: TGTGCCAGCAGCGAGGTACAGGGTCGGCCCCTCCACTTT
V: TRBV7-2; D: -; size: -; J: TRBJ1-1; CDR3: CASSLVSGRPTEAFF; DNA: TGTGCCAGCAGCTTAGTCTCGGGACGTCCCACTGAAGCTTTCTTT
V: TRBV24-1; D: TRBD1; size: -; J: TRBJ1-5; CDR3: CATSLQGNQPQHF; DNA: TGTGCCACCAGCCTACAGGGGAACCAGCCCCAGCATTTT
V: TRBV12-3/TRBV12-4; D: TRBD2; size: -; J: TRBJ2-5; CDR3: CASSTGTSGMGTQYF; DNA: TGTGCCAGCAGTACCGGGACTAGCGGGATGGGGACCCAGTACTTC
V: TRBV15; D: -; size: -; J: TRBJ1-2; CDR3: CATSREAGFSGYTF; DNA: TGTGCCACCAGCAGAGAGGCAGGGTTTAGTGGCTACACCTTC
V: TRBV7-2; D: -; size: -; J: TRBJ2-5; CDR3: CASSLAGGPETQYF; DNA: TGTGCCAGCAGCTTAGCGGGGGGGCCTGAGACCCAGTACTTC
V: TRBV5-1; D: -; size: -; J: TRBJ2-3; CDR3: CASSLDRTRTDTQYF; DNA: TGCGCCAGCAGCTTGGATCGGACTCGCACAGATACGCAGTATTTT
V: TRBV20-1; D: -; size: -; J: TRBJ2-2; CDR3: CSASRTTGELFF; DNA: TGCAGTGCTTCCCGGACTACCGGGGAGCTGTTTTTT
V: TRBV20-1; D: -; size: -; J: TRBJ1-2; CDR3: CSAGPPNNYGYTF; DNA: TGCAGTGCTGGACCCCCGAATAACTATGGCTACACCTTC
V: TRBV12-3/TRBV12-4; D: -; size: -; J: TRBJ2-5; CDR3: CASSLAAGETQYF; DNA: TGTGCCAGCAGTTTGGCGGCGGGAGAGACCCAGTACTTC
V: TRBV6-5; D: -; size: -; J: TRBJ1-6; CDR3: CASSYGGGTSPLHF; DNA: TGTGCCAGCAGTTACGGAGGGGGGACTTCACCCCTCCACTTT
V: TRBV5-1; D: -; size: once; J: TRBJ2-1; CDR3: CASSLADTSYNEQFF; DNA: TGCGCCAGCAGCTTGGCGGACACTTCCTACAATGAGCAGTTCTTC
V: TRBV6-5; D: TRBD2; size: -; J: TRBJ2-5; CDR3: CASRERGGRETQYF; DNA: TGTGCCAGCAGGGAGAGGGGAGGGAGAGAGACCCAGTACTTC
V: TRBV30; D: -; size: -; J: TRBJ1-3; CDR3: CAWSLGNTIYF; DNA: TGTGCCTGGAGTCTAGGAAACACCATATATTTT
V: TRBV5-1; D: -; size: -; J: TRBJ2-7; CDR3: CASSLADSWYYEQYF; DNA: TGCGCCAGCAGCTTGGCTGACTCCTGGTACTACGAGCAGTACTTC
V: TRBV28; D: -; size: -; J: TRBJ2-2; CDR3: CASSNQGAGELFF; DNA: TGTGCCAGCAGCAACCAGGGTGCCGGGGAGCTGTTTTTT
V: TRBV12-3/TRBV12-4; D: -; size: -; J: TRBJ1-5; CDR3: CASSLLGPISNQPQHF; DNA: TGTGCCAGCAGTTTGTTGGGTCCGATTAGCAATCAGCCCCAGCATTTT
V: TRBV19; D: -; size: -; J: TRBJ1-5; CDR3: CASSPAKTYQPQHF; DNA: TGTGCCAGTAGTCCAGCGAAGACCTATCAGCCCCAGCATTTT
V: TRBV4-1; D: -; size: -; J: TRBJ2-7; CDR3: CASSQVLKNRDGEQYF; DNA: TGCGCCAGCAGCCAAGTCCTTAAGAACAGGGACGGCGAGCAGTACTTC
V: TRBV27; D: TRBD1; size: -; J: TRBJ2-7; CDR3: CASSLLSVRQGSYEQYF; DNA: TGTGCCAGCAGTTTACTCTCCGTGAGACAGGGATCCTACGAGCAGTACTTC
V: TRBV27; D: TRBD2; size: -; J: TRBJ2-3; CDR3: CASWTSGEYTDTQYF; DNA: TGTGCCAGCTGGACTAGCGGGGAGTACACAGATACGCAGTATTTT
V: TRBV7-2; D: TRBD1; size: -; J: TRBJ2-5; CDR3: CASSSGLTGGRETQYF; DNA: TGTGCCAGCAGCTCAGGGTTGACAGGGGGCCGGGAGACCCAGTACTTC
V: TRBV4-3; D: TRBD2; size: -; J: TRBJ2-3; CDR3: CASSPAQRGSTDTQYF; DNA: TGCGCCAGCAGCCCAGCCCAGCGGGGGAGCACAGATACGCAGTATTTT
V: TRBV18; D: TRBD1; size: -; J: TRBJ1-5; CDR3: CASSLGGQGQPQHF; DNA: TGTGCCAGCTCACTAGGGGGCCAGGGTCAGCCCCAGCATTTT
V: TRBV3-1; D: -; size: once; J: TRBJ2-5; CDR3: CASSQVQRGETQYF; DNA: TGTGCCAGCAGCCAAGTGCAACGAGGAGAGACCCAGTACTTC
V: TRBV20-1; D: TRBD1; size: -; J: TRBJ2-7; CDR3: CSAKDRSSYEQYF; DNA: TGCAGTGCTAAGGACAGGAGCTCCTACGAGCAGTACTTC
V: TRBV6-4; D: TRBD2; size: once; J: TRBJ2-3; CDR3: CASRAGTSGGTDTQYF; DNA: TGTGCCAGCAGGGCTGGGACTAGCGGGGGCACAGATACGCAGTATTTT
V: TRBV24-1; D: TRBD1; size: -; J: TRBJ2-4; CDR3: CATSSSTGTGGNKNIQYF; DNA: TGTGCCACCAGTTCTAGTACCGGGACAGGGGGTAACAAAAACATTCAGTACTTC
V: TRBV7-2; D: -; size: -; J: TRBJ2-7; CDR3: CASSPHVSYEQYF; DNA: TGTGCCAGCAGCCCCCACGTATCCTACGAGCAGTACTTC
V: TRBV27; D: -; size: -; J: TRBJ1-6; CDR3: CASSLAVGARWSYNSPLHF; DNA: TGTGCCAGCAGTTTAGCCGTCGGGGCGCGGTGGTCCTATAATTCACCCCTCCACTTT
V: TRBV5-1; D: -; size: -; J: TRBJ2-2; CDR3: CASSSGDISTGELFF; DNA: TGCGCCAGCAGCTCGGGGGACATAAGCACCGGGGAGCTGTTTTTT
V: TRBV30; D: -; size: -; J: TRBJ1-6; CDR3: CAWSPDSNNSPLHF; DNA: TGTGCCTGGAGCCCGGACAGCAATAATTCACCCCTCCACTTT
V: TRBV12-3/TRBV12-4; D: -; size: -; J: TRBJ1-5; CDR3: CASSLRGEGNQPQHF; DNA: TGTGCCAGCAGTTTGAGGGGGGAGGGCAATCAGCCCCAGCATTTT
V: TRBV4-1; D: -; size: -; J: TRBJ2-7; CDR3: CASSIEEGRTYEQYF; DNA: TGCGCCAGCAGCATAGAAGAGGGACGCACCTACGAGCAGTACTTC
V: TRBV20-1; D: TRBD1; size: -; J: TRBJ2-1; CDR3: CSASRGQGPYNEQFF; DNA: TGCAGTGCTAGCCGCGGACAGGGGCCCTACAATGAGCAGTTCTTC
V: TRBV20-1; D: -; size: once; J: TRBJ2-7; CDR3: CSARDPTLGEKRNEQYF; DNA: TGCAGTGCTAGAGATCCCACCCTGGGGGAGAAGAGAAACGAGCAGTACTTC
V: TRBV6-2/TRBV6-3; D: -; size: -; J: TRBJ2-1; CDR3: CASNDITYNEQFF; DNA: TGTGCCAGCAATGACATCACCTACAATGAGCAGTTCTTC
V: TRBV29-1; D: -; size: -; J: TRBJ2-6; CDR3: CSFWGGGAGANVLTF; DNA: TGCAGCTTTTGGGGGGGCGGGGCTGGAGCCAACGTCCTGACTTTC
V: TRBV20-1; D: TRBD1; size: -; J: TRBJ1-5; CDR3: CSAPQRTGYNQPQHF; DNA: TGCAGTGCTCCCCAGAGGACAGGGTACAATCAGCCCCAGCATTTT
V: TRBV6-5; D: TRBD1; size: -; J: TRBJ1-2; CDR3: CASRVQGPSSGYTF; DNA: TGTGCCAGCAGAGTACAGGGGCCCTCCTCTGGCTACACCTTC
V: TRBV6-2/TRBV6-3; D: TRBD1; size: once; J: TRBJ2-3; CDR3: CASSRPGQKLSSTDTQYF; DNA: TGTGCCAGCAGCCGCCCGGGACAGAAACTCTCTAGCACAGATACGCAGTATTTT
V: TRBV12-3/TRBV12-4; D: TRBD1; size: -; J: TRBJ1-5; CDR3: CASSPNRGRFNQPQHF; DNA: TGTGCCAGCAGTCCCAACAGGGGGCGATTTAATCAGCCCCAGCATTTT
V: TRBV15; D: -; size: -; J: TRBJ1-5; CDR3: CATSRGGSNQPQHF; DNA: TGTGCCACCAGCAGAGGAGGTAGCAATCAGCCCCAGCATTTT
V: TRBV3-1; D: TRBD1; size: -; J: TRBJ1-2; CDR3: CASSPRDRGGGYTF; DNA: TGTGCCAGCAGCCCCCGGGACAGGGGGGGAGGCTACACCTTC
V: TRBV29-1; D: TRBD2; size: -; J: TRBJ2-1; CDR3: CSVFNSGRNFGRSYNEQFF; DNA: TGCAGCGTTTTTAATAGCGGGAGAAATTTCGGTAGGTCCTACAATGAGCAGTTCTTC
V: TRBV4-3; D: TRBD2; size: -; J: TRBJ2-3; CDR3: CASSQSSGGVGTDTQYF; DNA: TGCGCCAGCAGCCAGTCATCGGGGGGAGTCGGCACAGATACGCAGTATTTT
V: TRBV28; D: TRBD1; size: -; J: TRBJ1-2; CDR3: CASSLPTGVGYTF; DNA: TGTGCCAGCAGTCTCCCGACAGGGGTAGGCTACACCTTC